What follows are 15 T cell receptor beta chains derived from one specimen sequenced in a study of blood T cell repertoires in COVID-19. Profiled with immunoSEQ multiplex PCR; TCRdb holds only in-frame clones, not every one. The table lists under 130,000 clones, around 74% of them singletons. Specimen: peripheral blood. The receptor source for this set is a woman in her 70s with acute or convalescent COVID-19.

The CDR3: CASSLIGGTDYGYTF. CDR3 DNA sequence: TGTGCCAGTAGTCTAATAGGGGGCACGGACTATGGCTACACCTTC. This sequence joins TRBV19 and TRBJ1-2; TRBD1 matches 7 bases. The trim removed 5 bases at V and 3 bases at J, leaving 9 bases unmatched. Looked up from germline, CDR1 is LNHDA and CDR2 is SQIVND (reference sequence). The CDR3 spans 15 residues. Combining the CDR3 with reference TRBV19 and TRBJ1-2 gives the whole variable domain DGGITQSPKYLFRKEGQNVTLSCEQNLNHDAMYWYRQDPGQGLRLIYYSQIVNDFQKGDIAEGYSVSREKKESFPLTVTSAQKNPTAFYLCASSLIGGTDYGYTFGSGTRLTVV.

The rearrangement joins TRBV11-3 to TRBJ2-2, with 9 bases aligning to TRBD1. J gave up 8 bases and V 3 bases, and 4 bases lay outside the gene matches. The V gene's germline CDR1 is SGHNT and CDR2 YENEEA. This CDR3 region has 14 residues. For the CDR3, the DNA is TGTGCCAGCAGCTTTGACAGGGGGGGAGGGGAGCTGTTTTTT. It encodes CASSFDRGGGELFF.

V is TRBV15 and J is TRBJ2-1; 10 bases line up with TRBD1. The CDR3 runs to 17 residues. Germline V CDR1 and CDR2: LNHNV, YYDKDF (reference sequence). J was trimmed by 5 bases and V by 1 base; bases with no gene match: 8. The CDR3 region has the DNA TGTGCCACCAGCAGAGCCGGACAGGGGGATAGGAACAATGAGCAGTTCTTC. Protein sequence: CATSRAGQGDRNNEQFF.

The rearrangement joins TRBV24-1 to TRBJ2-2, with 7 bases identical to TRBD1. CDR1 KGHDR and CDR2 SFDVKD come from the germline V gene. V was clipped by 6 bases and J by 5 bases; unmatched bases: 2. The CDR3 is 13 amino acids. CDR3 amino acids: CATSSTGTGELFF. CDR3 coding DNA: TGTGCCACCAGTTCGACAGGGACCGGGGAGCTGTTTTTT.

The chain combines TRBV5-1 with TRBJ2-7, with a possible D match to TRBD1 (7 bases). CDR1 and CDR2 from the germline V gene are SGHRS and YFSETQ. The CDR3 sequence is 14 residues long. The V and J ends lost 5 bases and 7 bases respectively, with 19 bases between them. CDR3 coding DNA: TGCGCCAGCAGGGAAAACACAGGGGACTGGGAGCAGTACTTC. Its translation is CASRENTGDWEQYF.

Here the CDR3 DNA reads TGTGCCAGCAGCTTAGGTGGGGGGGGGCCCGGGAATGAGCAGTTCTTC. It specifies CASSLGGGGPGNEQFF. The V and J genes are TRBV5-4 and TRBJ2-1; possibly TRBD2 for D (7 bases). Per germline, CDR1 SGHNT and CDR2 YYREEE (reference sequence). With 2 bases removed from V and 7 bases from J, the gap between germline ends came to 19 bases. The CDR3 covers 16 residues.

This clone came up once. J is TRBJ1-6 and V is TRBV30; D perhaps matches TRBD1 (6 bases). With 2 bases removed from V and 7 bases from J, the gap between germline ends came to 18 bases. This CDR3 spans 16 amino acids. Germline assignment: CDR1 GTSNPN and CDR2 SVGIG (reference sequence). CDR3 nucleotides: TGTGCCTGGAGTCTCGCAGGGCAGGGGATAAATTCACCCCTCCACTTT. Residues: CAWSLAGQGINSPLHF.

The genes are TRBV6-2 or TRBV6-3 and TRBJ2-7; no firm D call. CDR1 is MNHEY and CDR2 is SVGEGT in the germline V gene. V lost 6 bases and J lost 2, with 8 bases in between. CDR3 length: 12 amino acids. CDR3 region: CASSPRAYEQYF. CDR3 coding DNA: TGTGCCAGCAGCCCTAGAGCCTACGAGCAGTACTTC.

This clone has more than one count but fewer than ten. V and J are TRBV3-1 (or the pseudogene TRBV3-2) and TRBJ2-2, with 9 bases matching TRBD2. There are 16 residues in the CDR3. Losses at the gene ends were 4 bases for V and 1 base for J; bases not matched to a gene: 4. In germline, CDR1 is LGHDT, CDR2 YNNKEL (reference sequence). The CDR3 loop is CASSLRSGGNTGELFF. Here the CDR3 DNA reads TGTGCCAGCAGCCTCCGTAGCGGGGGGAACACCGGGGAGCTGTTTTTT.

This clone was detected once. The chain employs TRBV2 and TRBJ2-2, with unresolved D. Looked up from germline, CDR1 is SNHLY and CDR2 is FYNNEI. This CDR3 region has 17 residues. Trimming removed 0 bases from V and 1 base from J, with 12 bases in between. CDR3 nucleotides: TGTGCCAGCAGTGAAGCGCTTGGCAGATTGAACACCGGGGAGCTGTTTTTT. Its protein is CASSEALGRLNTGELFF.

J is TRBJ2-4 and V is TRBV12-5; 8 bases align to TRBD1. The CDR3 loop spans 16 amino acids. Germline CDR1 is LGHNT and CDR2 is FRNRAP. V dropped 6 bases and J dropped 0; count of bases not matched to a gene: 7. Written as DNA, the CDR3 is TGTGCTAGTGGGACCGGGACAGGCGTAGCCAAAAACATTCAGTACTTC. Its translation: CASGTGTGVAKNIQYF.

V usage is TRBV7-9 and J usage is TRBJ1-6; tentative D call: TRBD1 (5 bases). This CDR3 has 12 residues. Germline V gives CDR1 SEHNR, CDR2 FQNEAQ (reference sequence). Between the trimmed V and J ends, which lost 8 bases and 8 bases, there was a span of 10 bases. The CDR3, as DNA: TGTGCCAGCGGTCAGGGTGATTCACCCCTCCACTTT. Its protein is CASGQGDSPLHF. Complete variable domain (other parts from reference TRBV7-9 and TRBJ1-6): DTGVSQNPRHKITKRGQNVTFRCDPISEHNRLYWYRQTLGQGPEFLTYFQNEAQLEKSRLLSDRFSAERPKGSFSTLEIQRTEQGDSAMYLCASGQGDSPLHFGNGTRLTVT.

The chain employs TRBV28 and TRBJ1-2; 10 nucleotides align to TRBD1. V lost 4 bases to trimming and J lost 8 bases; unmatched junction nucleotides: 4. Germline V gives CDR1 MDHEN, CDR2 SYDVKM. The CDR3 sequence is 13 residues long. CDR3 protein: CASSYGQGVGYTF. CDR3 coding DNA: TGTGCCAGCAGTTATGGACAGGGGGTCGGCTACACCTTC.

This clone was recorded once. The gene calls are TRBV28 and TRBJ2-7; TRBD1 aligns across 10 bases. Germline V lookup: CDR1 MDHEN, CDR2 SYDVKM. Trimming removed 6 bases from V and 5 bases from J; junction bases left unmatched: 10. CDR3 size: 15 residues. The CDR3 DNA reads TGTGCCAGCAGCCACTCCGGGACAGGGGCCCACGAGCAGTACTTC. This codes for CASSHSGTGAHEQYF.

Remarks on this clone: Different DNA sequences within this sample yield the same CDR3. This rearrangement joins TRBV18 to TRBJ2-5, with D perhaps TRBD2 (5 bases). With 3 bases removed from V and 4 bases from J, the gap between germline ends came to 12 bases. Germline V lookup: CDR1 KGHSH, CDR2 LQKENI. This CDR3 region has 14 residues. The DNA of the CDR3 is TGTGCCAGCTCACCGCCTACTAGTAGAGAGACCCAGTACTTC. Translating gives CASSPPTSRETQYF.